This T cell receptor beta chain was sequenced for a study of PD-L1 blockade in urothelial cancer. As for the study in general: Analyses were performed on blood at 3 weeks after treatment start (the second dose) and at 6 weeks.

Trimming stripped 1 base from V and 2 bases from J, with 8 bases between. Germline CDR1 is SGHAT and CDR2 is FQDESV (reference sequence). The CDR3 covers 14 residues. The assay was immunoSEQ multiplex PCR, and TCRdb's table has in-frame clones only and misses some. The table shows about 45,000 clones, with around 88% occurring only once. The clonotype comes from a man at least 80 years old with urothelial cancer. The gene calls are TRBV11-1 and TRBJ1-1; no firm D call. The sample was PBMCs, taken around atezolizumab (anti-PD-L1) treatment. The DNA of the CDR3 is TGTGCCAGCAGCTTAGGGCAGGCCAACACTGAAGCTTTCTTT. Encoded protein: CASSLGQANTEAFF.